This T cell receptor beta chain was recovered during a study of T cell changes during pregnancy in multiple sclerosis. Assay: immunoSEQ multiplex PCR; the TCRdb copy retains only in-frame clones and omits some. The data hold tens of thousands of clones, with roughly 90% observed a single time. V was clipped by 4 bases and J by 8 bases; unmatched bases: 6. The CDR3 is 13 residues long. The germline CDR1 and CDR2 sequences are SGHNT and YYREEE (reference sequence). Specimen: peripheral blood, collected before pregnancy. The rearrangement uses TRBV5-4 and TRBJ1-2; 9 bases map to TRBD1. The receptor's source is a female donor with multiple sclerosis, enrolled in a pregnancy study. The CDR3 spells CASSRTGAYGYTF. In DNA, the CDR3 is TGTGCCAGCAGCCGGACAGGGGCCTACGGCTACACCTTC.